The clone carrying this T cell receptor (beta chain) was seen a handful of times. What it binds is unknown. Employing constant-segment primers, 5'RACE generated TCR alpha and TCR beta cDNA libraries bearing sample barcodes and UMIs. TCRdb reanalysed the 5' RACE reads using MiXCR and keeps one entry per CDR3 protein. The sample lists roughly 620,000 distinct CDR3 sequences; roughly 18% were seen once. These data come from a study of T-cell memory formation after mild COVID-19. For the study at large: The study found TCR clusters largely donor specific.

Findings of the study overall: Day 15 to 85 contracting clones showed balanced CD4/CD8; later expanders leaned CD4+.

Sequenced input: PBMCs or a T cell subset sorted from them (not recorded which). The receptor comes from an adult woman who had mild COVID-19 (a few samples of this study predate the infection). Cell type and time point are not known.

In DNA form, the CDR3 reads TGTGCCAGCTCACCCCAGGGAGCTAACTATGGCTACACCTTC. Residues: CASSPQGANYGYTF. V gene TRBV18 combines with J gene TRBJ1-2; D may be TRBD1 (5 bases). Per germline, CDR1 KGHSH and CDR2 LQKENI. Trimming took off 3 bases at V and 0 bases at J, with 8 bases between the two ends. The CDR3 is 14 residues long. The full variable domain, completed using reference TRBV18 and TRBJ1-2, is NAGVMQNPRHLVRRRGQEARLRCSPMKGHSHVYWYRQLPEEGLKFMVYLQKENIIDESGMPKERFSAEFPKEGPSILRIQQVVRGDSAAYFCASSPQGANYGYTFGSGTRLTVV.